This T cell receptor (beta chain) was found in a study of glioma-infiltrating T cells after dendritic cell vaccination. Repertoires were generated with immunoSEQ multiplex PCR, while TCRdb's copy carries only in-frame clones and drops some. In the table there are about 46,000 clones, approximately 89% of which are singletons. The CDR3 extends over 15 amino acids. The germline V gene encodes CDR1 SNHLY and CDR2 FYNNEI. Deletions cut 1 base from V and 4 bases from J, with 8 bases between. Time point meaning: after dendritic cell vaccination, including at tumor progression/relapse. Before vaccination, two weeks after the third vaccination, and at progression, PBMC were collected. This clone has a single count.

The chain employs TRBV2 and TRBJ2-6; D is uncertain. The TCR comes from a human donor with glioblastoma. The material sequenced was blood, taken after dendritic cell vaccination. CDR3 in amino acids: CASSEDRSGANVLTF. The CDR3 DNA reads TGTGCCAGCAGTGAAGACCGGTCCGGGGCCAACGTCCTGACTTTC.